These T cell receptor beta chains were read from a single sample in a study of OX40 agonist ivuxolimab in advanced cancers. Profiling relied on immunoSEQ multiplex PCR, and the TCRdb table lists in-frame clones only, not all of them. The table records tens of thousands of clones, about nine tenths of them present only once. This sample comprised CD4+ or CD8+ T cells sorted from blood, obtained in a trial of the OX40 agonist ivuxolimab. These receptors all stem from an adult with an advanced solid tumor such as melanoma, head and neck, liver or kidney cancer. Both conserved end residues are part of each CDR3. The listing skips clone size in some rows; elsewhere it reads once, few, many or a size class.

CDR3aa: CASHGGGLGTGELFF
v_gene: TRBV7-2
abundance: -
j_gene: TRBJ2-2

CDR3aa: CASSLLVDLNEKLFF
v_gene: TRBV6-1
abundance: -
j_gene: TRBJ1-4

CDR3aa: CASSQDHIRTVIAAEQYF
v_gene: TRBV4-3
abundance: -
j_gene: TRBJ2-7

CDR3aa: CASIPTTGSGNQPQHF
v_gene: TRBV19
abundance: few
j_gene: TRBJ1-5

CDR3aa: CASSPRQDLGTTEAFF
v_gene: TRBV18
abundance: -
j_gene: TRBJ1-1

CDR3aa: CASTGQVNQPQHF
v_gene: TRBV28
abundance: -
j_gene: TRBJ1-5

CDR3aa: CASSPQPGDGYTF
v_gene: TRBV18
abundance: -
j_gene: TRBJ1-2

CDR3aa: CASSLQVGSYNEQFF
v_gene: TRBV5-1
abundance: -
j_gene: TRBJ2-1

CDR3aa: CASRLRGSTDTQYF
v_gene: TRBV27
abundance: -
j_gene: TRBJ2-3

CDR3aa: CASSATLAGGTDTQYF
v_gene: TRBV9
abundance: once
j_gene: TRBJ2-3

CDR3aa: CAWSVGGSSSNEQFF
v_gene: TRBV30
abundance: -
j_gene: TRBJ2-1

CDR3aa: CASSTQEETQYF
v_gene: TRBV18
abundance: -
j_gene: TRBJ2-5

CDR3aa: CAIRTGTTNNEQFF
v_gene: TRBV10-3
abundance: -
j_gene: TRBJ2-1

CDR3aa: CASSLGPAQETQYF
v_gene: TRBV5-1
abundance: -
j_gene: TRBJ2-5

CDR3aa: CASSAREGLGPGSYEQYF
v_gene: TRBV9
abundance: -
j_gene: TRBJ2-7

CDR3aa: CASSSRDRVADTQYF
v_gene: TRBV19
abundance: -
j_gene: TRBJ2-3

CDR3aa: CASSIKAGGYTEAFF
v_gene: TRBV19
abundance: -
j_gene: TRBJ1-1

CDR3aa: CASTPPIAGTYGYTF
v_gene: TRBV6-1
abundance: -
j_gene: TRBJ1-2

CDR3aa: CASSLGQGGSYNEQFF
v_gene: TRBV5-4
abundance: -
j_gene: TRBJ2-1

CDR3aa: CASSLGTGTGGAGYTF
v_gene: TRBV7-6
abundance: -
j_gene: TRBJ1-2

CDR3aa: CASSATGGRNTEAFF
v_gene: TRBV2
abundance: -
j_gene: TRBJ1-1

CDR3aa: CASKGERGEQYF
v_gene: TRBV6-6
abundance: -
j_gene: TRBJ2-7

CDR3aa: CASSLVETGGETQYF
v_gene: TRBV5-4
abundance: -
j_gene: TRBJ2-5

CDR3aa: CASSGMGPTGEQFF
v_gene: TRBV25-1
abundance: once
j_gene: TRBJ2-1

CDR3aa: CASSHEASTDTQYF
v_gene: TRBV6-4
abundance: -
j_gene: TRBJ2-3

CDR3aa: CASSYAGPGNEKLFF
v_gene: TRBV6-6
abundance: -
j_gene: TRBJ1-4

CDR3aa: CASSQGTSARTGELFF
v_gene: TRBV4-3
abundance: -
j_gene: TRBJ2-2

CDR3aa: CASGLDLGGTEAFF
v_gene: TRBV12-5
abundance: -
j_gene: TRBJ1-1

CDR3aa: CASSPQEGTGVGSYEQYF
v_gene: TRBV18
abundance: -
j_gene: TRBJ2-7

CDR3aa: CASSRSNEKLFF
v_gene: TRBV19
abundance: few
j_gene: TRBJ1-4

CDR3aa: CAISEKDRNYGYTF
v_gene: TRBV10-3
abundance: -
j_gene: TRBJ1-2

CDR3aa: CASTSTGVGEKLFF
v_gene: TRBV6-5
abundance: -
j_gene: TRBJ1-4

CDR3aa: CASSQGARTEAFF
v_gene: TRBV6-5
abundance: -
j_gene: TRBJ1-1

CDR3aa: CASSGQGNNEQFF
v_gene: TRBV19
abundance: -
j_gene: TRBJ2-1

CDR3aa: CASSSQGSDYGYTF
v_gene: TRBV27
abundance: -
j_gene: TRBJ1-2

CDR3aa: CASTRGSSGTDTQYF
v_gene: TRBV6-5
abundance: -
j_gene: TRBJ2-3

CDR3aa: CAWSQDGVRDTQYF
v_gene: TRBV30
abundance: once
j_gene: TRBJ2-3

CDR3aa: CASKRDPEIWVGFF
v_gene: TRBV6-1
abundance: -
j_gene: TRBJ2-1

CDR3aa: CASSLVSGTQYF
v_gene: TRBV7-8
abundance: -
j_gene: TRBJ2-5

CDR3aa: CSSQTSGRQQYF
v_gene: TRBV29-1
abundance: -
j_gene: TRBJ2-4

CDR3aa: CASSRRQAPNTEAFF
v_gene: TRBV6-4
abundance: -
j_gene: TRBJ1-1

CDR3aa: CASRVGTNSNQPQHF
v_gene: TRBV19
abundance: -
j_gene: TRBJ1-5

CDR3aa: CATSQTRDQPQHF
v_gene: TRBV6-1
abundance: -
j_gene: TRBJ1-5

CDR3aa: CASGTSNYQETQYF
v_gene: TRBV28
abundance: -
j_gene: TRBJ2-5

CDR3aa: CASSLDSTAGQVEKLFF
v_gene: TRBV11-2
abundance: -
j_gene: TRBJ1-4

CDR3aa: CASDGDQLFYSNQPQHF
v_gene: TRBV19
abundance: -
j_gene: TRBJ1-5

CDR3aa: CASSPRIGNQPQHF
v_gene: TRBV2
abundance: -
j_gene: TRBJ1-5

CDR3aa: CASSRGAENTGELFF
v_gene: TRBV9
abundance: -
j_gene: TRBJ2-2

CDR3aa: CASSPDGGSYNEQFF
v_gene: TRBV5-1
abundance: once
j_gene: TRBJ2-1

CDR3aa: CASSQVGNFGGDTQYF
v_gene: TRBV4-1
abundance: -
j_gene: TRBJ2-3

CDR3aa: CAITAEVTDTQYF
v_gene: TRBV10-3
abundance: -
j_gene: TRBJ2-3

CDR3aa: CASSPRTSSQTQYF
v_gene: TRBV19
abundance: -
j_gene: TRBJ2-5

CDR3aa: CASRRDRSVNQPQHF
v_gene: TRBV6-6
abundance: -
j_gene: TRBJ1-5

CDR3aa: CASSLGTSFNEQFF
v_gene: TRBV27
abundance: once
j_gene: TRBJ2-1

CDR3aa: CASSLGGESGELFF
v_gene: TRBV5-1
abundance: once
j_gene: TRBJ2-2

CDR3aa: CASTSADEQFF
v_gene: TRBV5-1
abundance: -
j_gene: TRBJ2-1

CDR3aa: CASSLKQGRMETQYF
v_gene: TRBV13
abundance: -
j_gene: TRBJ2-5